These 25 T cell receptor beta chains share one sample of origin, sequenced in a study of monozygotic twins with inflammatory bowel disease. TCRdb reprocessed the 5' RACE reads and reports one entry per CDR3 protein, with no DNA. Recorded for this sample: about 380,000 distinct CDR3 sequences. The sequencing sample was made of blood. These receptors all come from a human donor with ulcerative colitis or Crohn's disease, or a healthy co-twin of an affected twin (not recorded which).

The chain couples TRBV28 to TRBJ2-1; the TCRdb D gene call, TRBD2, has no DNA to confirm it. In germline, CDR1 is MDHEN, CDR2 SYDVKM. The CDR3 consists of 14 residues. The CDR3 loop reads CASSFASGGLEQFF.

The chain carries TRBV3-1 and TRBJ2-7; the D gene TCRdb calls, TRBD1, cannot be checked with no DNA. Per germline, CDR1 LGHDT and CDR2 YNNKEL (reference sequence). The CDR3 is made up of 13 amino acids. This CDR3 reads CASSHVQGYEQYF.

This chain uses TRBV7-6 with TRBJ2-5. This CDR3 is built from 13 residues. The germline CDR1 and CDR2 sequences are SGHVS and FNYEAQ. CDR3 sequence: CASSLALAATQYF.

The chain employs TRBV5-1 and TRBJ2-3; checking the TCRdb D call of TRBD2 is not possible without DNA. Germline V gene lookup returns CDR1 SGHRS and CDR2 YFSETQ. This CDR3 is 16 amino acids long. The chain's CDR3 is CASSLVGSGGTDTQYF.

The rearrangement uses TRBV7-2 and TRBJ1-6; TCRdb's D gene call, TRBD1, goes unchecked for lack of DNA. CDR3 size: 15 residues. CDR1 is SGHTA and CDR2 is FQGNSA in the germline V gene. CDR3 region: CASSLTGQGSSPLHF.

The chain couples TRBV4-3 to TRBJ2-3; without DNA, the TCRdb call of TRBD1 cannot be checked. This CDR3 comprises 15 residues. The germline V gene has CDR1 LGHNA and CDR2 YSLEER. CDR3 sequence: CASSHRDTSTDTQYF.

The CDR3 loop reads CASSKYAHSASYNSPLHF. The chain uses TRBV11-2 and TRBJ1-6. The CDR3 spans 18 residues. Germline V lookup: CDR1 SGHAT, CDR2 FQNNGV.

CDR3 sequence reads: CASGLGQGALETQYF. This rearrangement joins TRBV12-5 to TRBJ2-5; the D gene TCRdb calls, TRBD1, cannot be checked with no DNA. CDR1 and CDR2 from the germline V gene are LGHNT and FRNRAP. The CDR3 runs to 15 residues.

The V call is TRBV6-1, the J call TRBJ2-5; TCRdb's assignment of TRBD2 cannot be checked, as there is no DNA. Per germline, CDR1 MNHNS and CDR2 SASEGT. The CDR3 sequence is 14 residues long. This CDR3 is CASSGAGGQETQYF.

The genes are TRBV12-3 or TRBV12-4 and TRBJ2-7; the D gene TCRdb calls, TRBD1, cannot be checked with no DNA. The CDR3 consists of 15 residues. Here the CDR3 reads CASTWTGTGYHEQYF.

The chain joins TRBV9 to TRBJ2-4. The length of the CDR3 is 14 residues. Germline V lookup: CDR1 SGDLS, CDR2 YYNGEE. The CDR3 sequence is CASSVGSMGNIQYF.

The CDR3 spells CASSLRDSNSPLHF. The gene calls are TRBV12-3 or TRBV12-4 and TRBJ1-6; the TRBD1 assignment by TCRdb is unverifiable without DNA. CDR3 length: 14 amino acids.

CDR3 residues: CASSFRSSSGYTF. The chain recombines TRBV7-2 with TRBJ1-2. Germline V lookup: CDR1 SGHTA, CDR2 FQGNSA. The CDR3 runs to 13 residues. Supplemented by reference TRBV7-2 and TRBJ1-2, the full variable domain reads GAGVSQSPSNKVTEKGKDVELRCDPISGHTALYWYRQSLGQGLEFLIYFQGNSAPDKSGLPSDRFSAERTGGSVSTLTIQRTQQEDSAVYLCASSFRSSSGYTFGSGTRLTVV.

The chain recombines TRBV7-2 with TRBJ1-2; the TCRdb D gene call, TRBD1, has no DNA to confirm it. The CDR3 is 13 amino acids. CDR1 is SGHTA, CDR2 FQGNSA, per germline. CDR3 residues: CASSLVRGDGYTF.

The chain links TRBV11-2 to TRBJ2-7; checking the TCRdb D call of TRBD2 is not possible without DNA. Per the germline V gene, CDR1 is SGHAT and CDR2 is FQNNGV. This CDR3 is built from 18 residues. The CDR3 protein is CASSSLGQTGTSVYEQYF.

The gene calls are TRBV5-1 and TRBJ2-2. This CDR3 region has 15 residues. Germline assignment: CDR1 SGHRS and CDR2 YFSETQ. The CDR3: CASSLANSQAGELFF.

V gene TRBV6-5 combines with J gene TRBJ1-6. Per the germline V gene, CDR1 is MNHEY and CDR2 is SVGAGI. This CDR3 is built from 13 residues. The CDR3 loop is CASSYFLHSPLHF.

The chain employs TRBV5-6 and TRBJ2-5; there is no DNA to check the TCRdb D call of TRBD1. CDR1 is SGHDT and CDR2 is YYEEEE in the germline V gene. The CDR3 contains 15 residues. The CDR3 loop is CASSRIDLAPGTQYF.

The rearrangement joins TRBV6-1 to TRBJ2-5; TCRdb outputs TRBD1, but without DNA this stays unchecked. CDR3 size: 18 residues. Germline-derived CDR1 and CDR2 are MNHNS and SASEGT. The CDR3 spells CASRGTGVSLAIQETQYF.

The gene calls are TRBV5-6 and TRBJ2-6. The CDR3 runs to 15 residues. From germline, CDR1 is SGHDT and CDR2 YYEEEE. CDR3 residues: CASSLKVEGANVLTF.

CDR3: CASSSGPETGKNMQYF. The V gene is TRBV7-9, the J gene TRBJ2-4; TCRdb's assignment of TRBD1 cannot be checked, as there is no DNA. The CDR3 runs 16 residues. The germline V gene has CDR1 SEHNR and CDR2 FQNEAQ (reference sequence).

V and J are TRBV3-1 and TRBJ1-2. This CDR3 has 13 amino acids. Germline CDR1 LGHDT, CDR2 YNNKEL (reference sequence). This CDR3 reads CASSEAGYYGYTF.

The J gene is TRBJ2-2, the V gene TRBV2. This CDR3 region has 11 residues. Germline CDR1 SNHLY, CDR2 FYNNEI. The CDR3 reads CASTFTGELFF.

The V gene is TRBV6-1, the J gene TRBJ1-5; checking the TCRdb D call of TRBD1 is not possible without DNA. This CDR3 region has 15 residues. Germline-derived CDR1 and CDR2 are MNHNS and SASEGT. The CDR3 loop reads CASSPDRGGNQPQHF.

The chain carries TRBV15 and TRBJ2-7; TCRdb lists TRBD2, though no DNA is available to test this call. CDR1 and CDR2 from the germline V gene are LNHNV and YYDKDF (reference sequence). The CDR3 is 13 amino acids. CDR3 sequence: CATSRPEGNEQYF.